Sequencing of this T cell receptor beta chain was carried out in a study of long-term antiretroviral therapy in people with HIV. The germline V gene encodes CDR1 SGHAT and CDR2 FQNNGV. Trimming stripped 1 base from V and 0 bases from J, with 10 bases between. The CDR3 spans 16 residues. With survey level as its setting, the immunoSEQ assay was v3.0. Sequencing used immunoSEQ multiplex PCR; TCRdb keeps in-frame clones, though not all of them. The data show 45,000 or so clones, with about 95% seen just once and 2.5% to 3% held by the top ten. The sample in question was unsorted PBMCs, obtained 3.7 years after starting antiretroviral therapy. The chain couples TRBV11-2 to TRBJ1-3; no definite D call. The clonotype comes from a woman in her 50s with HIV. The CDR3: CASSLVADISGNTIYF. The CDR3 DNA sequence: TGTGCCAGCAGCTTAGTAGCGGATATCTCTGGAAACACCATATATTTT.